Listed below are T cell receptor beta chains from one sample, sequenced in a study of cytomegalovirus exposure and HLA in healthy donors. This table comes from immunoSEQ multiplex PCR, and its TCRdb copy is limited to in-frame clones, with some not included. In the table there are some 170,000 clones, approximately 80% of which are singletons. The sample was PBMCs. These receptors were collected from a woman between 18 and 29 years old in good health and CMV-seropositive. CDR3s include the opening cysteine and the closing phenylalanine or tryptophan. The order of the fields is D gene, CDR3 length, clone size, J gene, V gene, CDR3 DNA, CDR3 protein. A D gene is named only where the DNA matches it firmly. Clone size appears in some rows only: once, few, many, or a class for an expanded clone.

d_call: TRBD1
cdr3_length: 16
clone_size: -
j_call: TRBJ2-2
v_call: TRBV5-1
cdr3_nt: TGCGCCAGCAGCTTGGATGGGACAGTTAACACCGGGGAGCTGTTTTTT
cdr3_aa: CASSLDGTVNTGELFF

d_call: -
cdr3_length: 15
clone_size: -
j_call: TRBJ2-3
v_call: TRBV30
cdr3_nt: TGTGCCTGGAGCCCCCCCGGGTACAGCACAGATACGCAGTATTTT
cdr3_aa: CAWSPPGYSTDTQYF

d_call: TRBD1
cdr3_length: 16
clone_size: -
j_call: TRBJ1-5
v_call: TRBV9
cdr3_nt: TGTGCCAGCAGACCGGGACAGGGTTATGGGGATCAGCCCCAGCATTTT
cdr3_aa: CASRPGQGYGDQPQHF

d_call: TRBD1
cdr3_length: 15
clone_size: -
j_call: TRBJ2-7
v_call: TRBV6-1
cdr3_nt: TGTGCCAGCAGTGAATCCCGGACAGGGTGGTTCGAGCAGTACTTC
cdr3_aa: CASSESRTGWFEQYF

d_call: -
cdr3_length: 15
clone_size: -
j_call: TRBJ2-2
v_call: TRBV7-9
cdr3_nt: TGTGCCAGCAGCCACGATATGGGCGACACCGGGGAGCTGTTTTTT
cdr3_aa: CASSHDMGDTGELFF

d_call: TRBD1
cdr3_length: 14
clone_size: -
j_call: TRBJ1-2
v_call: TRBV2
cdr3_nt: TGTGCCAGCAGTCCGGGACAGGTAACGAATGGCTACACCTTC
cdr3_aa: CASSPGQVTNGYTF

d_call: -
cdr3_length: 15
clone_size: -
j_call: TRBJ2-3
v_call: TRBV5-1
cdr3_nt: TGCGCCAGCAGCTTGGGCTATACCAGCACAGATACGCAGTATTTT
cdr3_aa: CASSLGYTSTDTQYF

d_call: -
cdr3_length: 15
clone_size: -
j_call: TRBJ2-7
v_call: TRBV11-3
cdr3_nt: TGTGCCAGCAGTCCAGGTGGAGGGTTGTCCTACGAGCAGTACTTC
cdr3_aa: CASSPGGGLSYEQYF

d_call: TRBD1
cdr3_length: 17
clone_size: -
j_call: TRBJ1-6
v_call: TRBV19
cdr3_nt: TGTGCCAGTAGTACCCCGGCCGGGACAGGGAATAATTCACCCCTCCACTTT
cdr3_aa: CASSTPAGTGNNSPLHF

d_call: TRBD1
cdr3_length: 16
clone_size: -
j_call: TRBJ2-1
v_call: TRBV5-1
cdr3_nt: TGCGCCAGCAGCTTGGGTTCGGACAGGGCTCACAATGAGCAGTTCTTC
cdr3_aa: CASSLGSDRAHNEQFF

d_call: -
cdr3_length: 13
clone_size: -
j_call: TRBJ1-1
v_call: TRBV6-8
cdr3_nt: TGTGCCAGCAGTGCGAATATGAACACTGAAGCTTTCTTT
cdr3_aa: CASSANMNTEAFF

d_call: -
cdr3_length: 13
clone_size: -
j_call: TRBJ2-7
v_call: TRBV10-3
cdr3_nt: TGTGCCATCAGTGAGTCCCGCAGCTACGAGCAGTACTTC
cdr3_aa: CAISESRSYEQYF

d_call: -
cdr3_length: 12
clone_size: once
j_call: TRBJ1-1
v_call: TRBV5-8
cdr3_nt: TGTGCCAGCAGCTTTAGTGACACTGAAGCTTTCTTT
cdr3_aa: CASSFSDTEAFF

d_call: TRBD2
cdr3_length: 15
clone_size: -
j_call: TRBJ2-1
v_call: TRBV5-1
cdr3_nt: TGCGCCAGCAGCTTCCTAGCGGGGGGGGACAATGAGCAGTTCTTC
cdr3_aa: CASSFLAGGDNEQFF

d_call: TRBD2
cdr3_length: 14
clone_size: -
j_call: TRBJ2-5
v_call: TRBV7-8
cdr3_nt: TGTGCCAGCAGCTTAGCGGGGGGGCAAGAGACCCAGTACTTC
cdr3_aa: CASSLAGGQETQYF

d_call: TRBD1
cdr3_length: 13
clone_size: -
j_call: TRBJ1-2
v_call: TRBV6-6
cdr3_nt: TGTGCCAGCAGTTTTCAGGGGGCGGGTGGCTACACCTTC
cdr3_aa: CASSFQGAGGYTF

d_call: TRBD2
cdr3_length: 15
clone_size: -
j_call: TRBJ2-7
v_call: TRBV25-1
cdr3_nt: TGTGCCAGCAGTGATTCCGGAGCGGGGGACTACGAGCAGTACTTC
cdr3_aa: CASSDSGAGDYEQYF

d_call: -
cdr3_length: 12
clone_size: -
j_call: TRBJ1-5
v_call: TRBV6-1
cdr3_nt: TGTGCCAGCAGAACCGGGGATGAGCCCCAGCATTTT
cdr3_aa: CASRTGDEPQHF

d_call: -
cdr3_length: 13
clone_size: few
j_call: TRBJ1-1
v_call: TRBV5-1
cdr3_nt: TGCGCCAGCAGCTTGGCAGGTAACACTGAAGCTTTCTTT
cdr3_aa: CASSLAGNTEAFF

d_call: -
cdr3_length: 15
clone_size: -
j_call: TRBJ2-5
v_call: TRBV27
cdr3_nt: TGTGCCAGCAGTTTATCAGGGACACCGAAGGAGACCCAGTACTTC
cdr3_aa: CASSLSGTPKETQYF

d_call: TRBD1
cdr3_length: 12
clone_size: -
j_call: TRBJ1-1
v_call: TRBV29-1
cdr3_nt: TGCAGCGTGGGACAGGGTTTCTCTGAAGCTTTCTTT
cdr3_aa: CSVGQGFSEAFF

d_call: -
cdr3_length: 13
clone_size: -
j_call: TRBJ2-3
v_call: TRBV7-3
cdr3_nt: TGTGCCAGCAGCTTAAGCAGGGGCGATACGCAGTATTTT
cdr3_aa: CASSLSRGDTQYF

d_call: -
cdr3_length: 13
clone_size: -
j_call: TRBJ1-1
v_call: TRBV4-1
cdr3_nt: TGCGCCAGCAGCCATGCAGGAGGACAGGAAGCTTTCTTT
cdr3_aa: CASSHAGGQEAFF

d_call: -
cdr3_length: 18
clone_size: once
j_call: TRBJ2-7
v_call: TRBV11-2
cdr3_nt: TGTGCCAGCCTCCCTGTGGTAGCGGAGTACCCAATTACGAGCGGGCAGTACTTC
cdr3_aa: CASLPVVAEYPITSGQYF

d_call: -
cdr3_length: 16
clone_size: -
j_call: TRBJ2-6
v_call: TRBV5-4
cdr3_nt: TGTGCCAGCAGTAAACCGGGAGAAGCGGGGGCCAACGTCCTGACTTTC
cdr3_aa: CASSKPGEAGANVLTF

d_call: TRBD1
cdr3_length: 16
clone_size: -
j_call: TRBJ1-6
v_call: TRBV28
cdr3_nt: TGTGCCAGCAGTTTCGAGATCGGACAGGCGTACTCACCCCTCCACTTT
cdr3_aa: CASSFEIGQAYSPLHF

d_call: TRBD1
cdr3_length: 15
clone_size: once
j_call: TRBJ1-4
v_call: TRBV5-1
cdr3_nt: TGCGCCAGCAGCTTACGAGGGACAGGGGAGGAAAAACTGTTTTTT
cdr3_aa: CASSLRGTGEEKLFF

d_call: -
cdr3_length: 15
clone_size: -
j_call: TRBJ1-2
v_call: TRBV9
cdr3_nt: TGTGCCAGCAGCGCACAGGGCTCCCCTCAGTATGGCTACACCTTC
cdr3_aa: CASSAQGSPQYGYTF

d_call: TRBD2
cdr3_length: 14
clone_size: once
j_call: TRBJ2-7
v_call: TRBV7-2
cdr3_nt: TGTGCCAGCAGCCCGGGACTAGCTCCCTACGAGCAGTACTTC
cdr3_aa: CASSPGLAPYEQYF

d_call: -
cdr3_length: 13
clone_size: -
j_call: TRBJ1-1
v_call: TRBV7-9
cdr3_nt: TGTTCCAGCAGCGCGCAACAGGGTACTGAAGCTTTCTTT
cdr3_aa: CSSSAQQGTEAFF

d_call: -
cdr3_length: 15
clone_size: -
j_call: TRBJ1-2
v_call: TRBV7-2
cdr3_nt: TGTGCCAGCAGCCCTGACTATAACACCTACTATGGCTACACCTTC
cdr3_aa: CASSPDYNTYYGYTF

d_call: -
cdr3_length: 14
clone_size: -
j_call: TRBJ2-5
v_call: TRBV19
cdr3_nt: TGTGCCAGTAGTATGTCCCCCACAGAGGGGACCCAGTACTTC
cdr3_aa: CASSMSPTEGTQYF

d_call: TRBD1
cdr3_length: 15
clone_size: -
j_call: TRBJ1-1
v_call: TRBV6-5
cdr3_nt: TGTGCCAGCAGTTCCGGGACAGACCTGGTTGGTGAAGCTTTCTTT
cdr3_aa: CASSSGTDLVGEAFF

d_call: TRBD2
cdr3_length: 17
clone_size: few
j_call: TRBJ2-1
v_call: TRBV27
cdr3_nt: TGTGCCAGCAGTTTATCAGGACTAGCGGGGAGATACAATGAGCAGTTCTTC
cdr3_aa: CASSLSGLAGRYNEQFF

d_call: -
cdr3_length: 15
clone_size: -
j_call: TRBJ1-2
v_call: TRBV7-9
cdr3_nt: TGTGCCAGCAGCTTAGGTTTCGGGGGTAACTATGGCTACACCTTC
cdr3_aa: CASSLGFGGNYGYTF

d_call: TRBD1
cdr3_length: 15
clone_size: -
j_call: TRBJ1-6
v_call: TRBV2
cdr3_nt: TGTGCCAGCGGATTAGAAGACAGGGCCTATTCACCCCTCCACTTT
cdr3_aa: CASGLEDRAYSPLHF

d_call: -
cdr3_length: 16
clone_size: once
j_call: TRBJ2-7
v_call: TRBV9
cdr3_nt: TGTGCCAGCAGCGTAGGTCCGGGGGGCGGCGTGTACGAGCAGTACTTC
cdr3_aa: CASSVGPGGGVYEQYF